Below are 2 T cell receptor beta chains sequenced from a single sample in a study of T cells after somatic rescue of genetic block. Data came from immunoSEQ multiplex PCR; TCRdb stores just in-frame clones and leaves some out. The repertoire includes 9,500 to 10,000 clones, 70% to 75% of them detected once, and less than 25% sits in the top ten. The specimen was peripheral blood mononuclear cells (PBMCs). The origin of the receptors is a boy aged 10-17 years.

The chain recombines TRBV5-1 with TRBJ2-5; either TRBD1 or TRBD2 may fit D (5 bases each). Germline V CDR1 and CDR2: SGHRS, YFSETQ. Trimming removed 4 bases at V and 3 bases at J, with 16 bases between. The CDR3 contains 15 residues. CDR3 amino acids: CASSNRDGLEETQYF. DNA of the CDR3: TGCGCCAGCAGCAACCGGGACGGCCTTGAAGAGACCCAGTACTTC.

The rearrangement joins TRBV7-9 to TRBJ2-3, with D perhaps given as TRBD1 or TRBD2 (5 bases each). The germline V and J ends were trimmed by 3 bases and 3 bases, with 16 bases remaining between them. CDR3 size: 16 residues. Germline-derived CDR1 and CDR2 are SEHNR and FQNEAQ (reference sequence). CDR3 in DNA: TGTGCCAGCAGCTTCTCCGGGACCCGGAGGACAGATACGCAGTATTTT. Protein sequence: CASSFSGTRRTDTQYF.